A selection of T cell receptor beta chains follows, all from one sample in a study of breast tumors, draining lymph nodes, adjacent tissues. One entry per CDR3 protein, called by TCRdb with MiXCR from the multiplex PCR reads. This table holds 150,000 to 250,000 distinct CDR3 sequences, roughly 31% found once. The sample taken for sequencing was axillary lymph node tissue. Source of these receptors: a female donor with breast cancer. Some clones in this sample may be carry-over from other donors' samples. CDR3s leave out the opening cysteine and the closing phenylalanine or tryptophan.

ASSPQGLSTEAF,TRBV2
ATGRDEGTYEQH,TRBV15
ASSQDLSGTGGPLGYT,TRBV4-1
ASKGTSGTNTGEQY,TRBV2
ASSESRSGVYNEQY,TRBV2
ASSLGGSPAEQY,TRBV7-2
ASSPRGQGAVTGELF,TRBV3-1
SVWGGGYT,TRBV29-1
ASSLVAGGTDTQY,TRBV12-3/TRBV12-4
ATKTGQVNYGYT,TRBV6-5
AWTGLAGYNEQL,TRBV30
ASSVVGDTQY,TRBV9
ASSLRSATNEKLF,TRBV2
ASSEALDSHQPQH,TRBV2
ASSPYRSLGEKLF,TRBV7-2
SARPGTGADEAF,TRBV20-1
ASSRGVSYEQY,TRBV6-6
ASSVRDITLREKLF,TRBV6-1
ASSSTATDTQY,TRBV7-9
AWSLHGSVSYNEQF,TRBV30
ASSGDRGTDTQY,TRBV2
ASSPDRGEPLH,TRBV2
ASSPWGVAGRRYEQY,TRBV11-2
ASSLDMLETQY,TRBV3-1
SVGLSVNTGELF,TRBV29-1
ASSSGFNNEQF,TRBV2
ASSHPPAFEQY,TRBV6-2/TRBV6-3
ASSLTGLSGEAF,TRBV7-8
ASSRDRGSNTIY,TRBV6-5
ASSQDSGVPYEQY,TRBV14
SARQGAGNSPLH,TRBV20-1
ASSLGGNVLT,TRBV7-9
ASSQERGQSIAKNIQY,TRBV3-1
ASSPSMSYEQY,TRBV7-9
ASSELWGGDEQY,TRBV2
ASSPQGGVYEQY,TRBV7-6
ASSHPRGGGGNQPQH,TRBV6-6
ASSFWVGQGGHSPLH,TRBV12-3/TRBV12-4
ASSGRDRGEETQY,TRBV2
ASSLVGTNQPQY,TRBV7-2
ASSPAGVQADTQY,TRBV12-3/TRBV12-4
ASSQVYGANSPLH,TRBV4-1
ASSQEGREEETQY,TRBV4-2
ASSVLAGSGGELF,TRBV9
ATSDLRDRGYT,TRBV24-1
SARDRNSPLH,TRBV20-1
ASSTGISGANVLT,TRBV9
SARDRRAGGLDTEAF,TRBV20-1
SAPKAGGVKLF,TRBV20-1